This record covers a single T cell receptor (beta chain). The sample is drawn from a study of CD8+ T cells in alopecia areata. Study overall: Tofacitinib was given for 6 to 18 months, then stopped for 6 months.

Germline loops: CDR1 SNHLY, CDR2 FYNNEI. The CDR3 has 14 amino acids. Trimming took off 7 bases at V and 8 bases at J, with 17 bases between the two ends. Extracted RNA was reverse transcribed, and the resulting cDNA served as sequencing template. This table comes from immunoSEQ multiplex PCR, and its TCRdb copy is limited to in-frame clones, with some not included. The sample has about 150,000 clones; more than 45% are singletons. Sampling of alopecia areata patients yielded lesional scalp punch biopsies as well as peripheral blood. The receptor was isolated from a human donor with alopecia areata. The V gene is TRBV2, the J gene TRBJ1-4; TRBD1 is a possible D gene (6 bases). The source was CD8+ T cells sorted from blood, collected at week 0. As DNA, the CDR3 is TGTGCCAGCAACGCCAGGGGAATTCTCGAAAAACTGTTTTTT. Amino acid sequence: CASNARGILEKLFF.